This T cell receptor (beta chain) derives from a study of T cell responses to AZD1222 COVID-19 vaccine. Points from the study as a whole: Repertoires were collected only later (after the peak T cell response had occurred). Of the AZD1222 recipients, only 6 or 7 were seropositive at baseline. In a largely white British group with more females than males, clonal diversity was possibly underestimated. Regions left unmutated in variants are reportedly the target of nearly half of spike-specific TCRs.

V lost 7 bases, J lost 10 bases, and 4 bases stayed unmatched. CDR3 length: 13 residues. Germline loops: CDR1 LNHDA, CDR2 SQIVND (reference sequence). Note on this clone: Antigen specificity is unknown.

Assay used: immunoSEQ multiplex PCR; TCRdb lists only in-frame clones, some missing. This repertoire shows around 110,000 clones, 75% to 90% found once; its top ten account for roughly 3.9%. Sequencing was performed on peripheral blood, taken on day 0 of MenACWY control vaccination. V gene TRBV19 combines with J gene TRBJ1-6, with 10 bases aligning to TRBD1. This TCR derives from an adult in good health. In nucleotides, the CDR3 is TGTGCCAGTAAAGGACAGGGGGGATCACCCCTCCACTTT. It translates to CASKGQGGSPLHF.